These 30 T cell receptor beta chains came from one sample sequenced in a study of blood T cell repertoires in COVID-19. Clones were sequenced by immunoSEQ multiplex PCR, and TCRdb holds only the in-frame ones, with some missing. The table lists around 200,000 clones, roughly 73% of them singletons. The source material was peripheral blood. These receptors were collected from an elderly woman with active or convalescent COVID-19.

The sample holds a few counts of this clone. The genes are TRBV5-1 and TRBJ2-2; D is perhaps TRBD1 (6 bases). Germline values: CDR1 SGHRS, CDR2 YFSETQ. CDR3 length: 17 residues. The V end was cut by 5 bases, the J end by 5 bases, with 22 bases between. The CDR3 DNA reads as TGCGCCAGCAGTAGTTCCGTAACAGGGTCGAGTACCGGGGAGCTGTTTTTT. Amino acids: CASSSSVTGSSTGELFF.

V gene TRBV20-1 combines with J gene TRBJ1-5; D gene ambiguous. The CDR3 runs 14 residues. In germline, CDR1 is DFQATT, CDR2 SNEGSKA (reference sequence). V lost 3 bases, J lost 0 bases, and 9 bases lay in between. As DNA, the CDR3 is TGCAGTGCTAGTACGGGAACTAGCAATCAGCCCCAGCATTTT. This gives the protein CSASTGTSNQPQHF.

The CDR3 is CASTQTSGESADTQYF. CDR3 coding DNA: TGTGCCAGCACCCAGACTAGCGGGGAGTCAGCAGATACGCAGTATTTT. The chain recombines TRBV9 with TRBJ2-3; 11 bases match TRBD2. With V trimmed by 6 bases and J by 4 bases, 10 bases remained unmatched. The CDR3 spans 16 residues. From germline, CDR1 is SGDLS and CDR2 YYNGEE.

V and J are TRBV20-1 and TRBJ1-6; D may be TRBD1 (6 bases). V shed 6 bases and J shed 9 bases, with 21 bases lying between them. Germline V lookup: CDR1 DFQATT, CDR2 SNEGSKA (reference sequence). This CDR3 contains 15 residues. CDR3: CSASRAGAISSPLHF. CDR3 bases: TGCAGTGCCAGTAGGGCAGGGGCAATCAGTTCACCCCTCCACTTT.

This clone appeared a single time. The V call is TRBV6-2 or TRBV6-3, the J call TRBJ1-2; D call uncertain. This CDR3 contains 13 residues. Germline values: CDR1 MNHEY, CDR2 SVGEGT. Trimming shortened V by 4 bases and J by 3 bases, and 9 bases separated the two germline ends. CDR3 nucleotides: TGTGCCAGCAGTTCTGACATACACTATGGCTACACCTTC. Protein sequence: CASSSDIHYGYTF.

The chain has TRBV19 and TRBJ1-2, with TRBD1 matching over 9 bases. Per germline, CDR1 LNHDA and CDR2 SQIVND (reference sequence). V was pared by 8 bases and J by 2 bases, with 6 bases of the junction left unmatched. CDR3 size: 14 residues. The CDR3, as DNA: TGTGCCAGTTTGGAAGGACAGGGGAACTATGGCTACACCTTC. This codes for CASLEGQGNYGYTF. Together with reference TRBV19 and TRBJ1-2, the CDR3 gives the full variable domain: DGGITQSPKYLFRKEGQNVTLSCEQNLNHDAMYWYRQDPGQGLRLIYYSQIVNDFQKGDIAEGYSVSREKKESFPLTVTSAQKNPTAFYLCASLEGQGNYGYTFGSGTRLTVV.

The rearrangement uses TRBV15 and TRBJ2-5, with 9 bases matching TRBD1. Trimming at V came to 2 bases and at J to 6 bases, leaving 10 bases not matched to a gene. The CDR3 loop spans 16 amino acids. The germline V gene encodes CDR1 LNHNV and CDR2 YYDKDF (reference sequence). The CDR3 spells CATSRPRDRELKTQYF. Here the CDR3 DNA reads TGTGCCACCAGCAGACCCCGGGACAGGGAATTGAAGACCCAGTACTTC.

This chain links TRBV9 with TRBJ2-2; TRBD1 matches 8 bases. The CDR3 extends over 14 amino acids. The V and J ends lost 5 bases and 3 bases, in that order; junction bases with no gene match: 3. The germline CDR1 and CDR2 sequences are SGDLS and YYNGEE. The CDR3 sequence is CASRTGVDTGELFF. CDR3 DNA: TGTGCCAGCAGGACAGGGGTCGACACCGGGGAGCTGTTTTTT.

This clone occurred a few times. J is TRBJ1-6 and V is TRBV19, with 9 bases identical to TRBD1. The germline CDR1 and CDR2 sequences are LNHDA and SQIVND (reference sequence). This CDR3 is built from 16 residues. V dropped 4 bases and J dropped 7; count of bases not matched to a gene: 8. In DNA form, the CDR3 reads TGTGCCAGTAGTACAAGGACAGGGGCCTGGAATTCACCCCTCCACTTT. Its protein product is CASSTRTGAWNSPLHF.

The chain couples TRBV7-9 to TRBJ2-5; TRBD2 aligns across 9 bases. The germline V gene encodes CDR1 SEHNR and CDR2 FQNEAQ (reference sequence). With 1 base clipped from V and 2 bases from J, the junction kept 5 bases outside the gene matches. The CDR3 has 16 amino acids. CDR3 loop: CASSLVQAGGQETQYF. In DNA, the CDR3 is TGTGCCAGCAGCTTAGTACAAGCGGGGGGTCAAGAGACCCAGTACTTC.

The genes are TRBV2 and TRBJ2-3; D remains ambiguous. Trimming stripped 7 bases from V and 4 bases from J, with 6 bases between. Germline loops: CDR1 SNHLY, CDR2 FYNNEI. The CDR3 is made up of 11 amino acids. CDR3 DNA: TGTGCCAGCATGTATGCAGATACGCAGTATTTT. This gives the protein CASMYADTQYF.

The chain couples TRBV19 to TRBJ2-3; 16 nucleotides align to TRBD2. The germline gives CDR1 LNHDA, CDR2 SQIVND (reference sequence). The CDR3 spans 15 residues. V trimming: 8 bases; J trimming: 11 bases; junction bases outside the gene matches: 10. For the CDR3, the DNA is TGTGCCAGTTCGGGGACTAGCGGGGGGGATTTAGGGCAGTATTTT. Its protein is CASSGTSGGDLGQYF.

The CDR3 sequence: CASSRTSGGEETQYF. CDR3 nucleotides: TGTGCCAGCAGTCGGACTAGCGGGGGAGAAGAGACCCAGTACTTC. The chain employs TRBV5-4 and TRBJ2-5; TRBD2 aligns across 13 bases. Trimming cost V 5 bases and J 3 bases; bases outside gene matches: 4. Germline V gives CDR1 SGHNT, CDR2 YYREEE (reference sequence). The CDR3 runs to 15 residues.

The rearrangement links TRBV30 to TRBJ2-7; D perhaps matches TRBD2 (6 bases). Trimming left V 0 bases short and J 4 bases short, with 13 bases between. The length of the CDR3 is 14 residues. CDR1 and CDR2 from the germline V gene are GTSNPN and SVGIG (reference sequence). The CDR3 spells CAWSVGGSLYEQYF. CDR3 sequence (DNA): TGTGCCTGGAGTGTAGGAGGGTCCCTTTACGAGCAGTACTTC.

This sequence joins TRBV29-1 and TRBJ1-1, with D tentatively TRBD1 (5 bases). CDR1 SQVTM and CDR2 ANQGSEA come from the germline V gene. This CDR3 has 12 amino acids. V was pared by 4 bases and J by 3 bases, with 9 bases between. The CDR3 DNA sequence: TGCAGCGTTGGGGGGGGATACACTGAAGCTTTCTTT. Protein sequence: CSVGGGYTEAFF.

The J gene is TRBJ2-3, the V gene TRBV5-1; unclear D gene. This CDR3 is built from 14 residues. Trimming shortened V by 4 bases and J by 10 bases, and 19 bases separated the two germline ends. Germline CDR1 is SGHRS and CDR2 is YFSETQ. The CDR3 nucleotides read TGCGCCAGCAGCCTAGGCCTTTCTTCGGAGTCGCAGTATTTT. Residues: CASSLGLSSESQYF.

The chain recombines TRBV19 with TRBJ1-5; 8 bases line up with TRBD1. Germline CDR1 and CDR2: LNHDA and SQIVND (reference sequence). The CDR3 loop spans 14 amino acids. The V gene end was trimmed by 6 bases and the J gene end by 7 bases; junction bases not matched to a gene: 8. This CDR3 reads CASRIGTGLQPQHF. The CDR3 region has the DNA TGTGCCAGTAGGATCGGGACAGGTCTACAGCCCCAGCATTTT. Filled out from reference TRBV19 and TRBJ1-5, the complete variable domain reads DGGITQSPKYLFRKEGQNVTLSCEQNLNHDAMYWYRQDPGQGLRLIYYSQIVNDFQKGDIAEGYSVSREKKESFPLTVTSAQKNPTAFYLCASRIGTGLQPQHFGDGTRLSIL.

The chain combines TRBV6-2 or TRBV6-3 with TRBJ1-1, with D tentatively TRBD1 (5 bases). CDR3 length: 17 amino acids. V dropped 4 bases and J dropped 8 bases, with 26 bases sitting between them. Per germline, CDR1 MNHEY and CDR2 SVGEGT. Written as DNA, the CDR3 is TGTGCCAGCAGTTCGCCCCCCTCGACAGCGTGGTGGAAGGAAGCTTTCTTT. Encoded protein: CASSSPPSTAWWKEAFF.

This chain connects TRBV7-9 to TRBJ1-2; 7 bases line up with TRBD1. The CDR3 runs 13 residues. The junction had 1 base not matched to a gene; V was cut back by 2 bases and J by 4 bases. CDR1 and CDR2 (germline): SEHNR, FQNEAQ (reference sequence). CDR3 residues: CASSLQGGYGYTF. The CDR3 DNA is TGTGCCAGCAGCTTACAGGGGGGCTATGGCTACACCTTC.

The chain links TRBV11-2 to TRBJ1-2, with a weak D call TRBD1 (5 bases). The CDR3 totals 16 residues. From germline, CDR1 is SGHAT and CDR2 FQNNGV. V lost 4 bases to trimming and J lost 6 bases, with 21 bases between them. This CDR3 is CASSSTSGRGGDGYTF. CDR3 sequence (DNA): TGTGCCAGCAGCTCTACCTCGGGACGCGGAGGGGATGGCTACACCTTC.

Here the CDR3 DNA reads TGTGCCAGCAGCTTTACCGGGACAGGGAATGAAAAACTGTTTTTT. It translates to CASSFTGTGNEKLFF. The V gene is TRBV5-8, the J gene TRBJ1-4; 9 nucleotides agree with TRBD1. This CDR3 is built from 15 residues. CDR1 SGHTS and CDR2 YDEGEE come from the germline V gene. The junction had 4 bases not matched to a gene; V was cut back by 2 bases and J by 5 bases.

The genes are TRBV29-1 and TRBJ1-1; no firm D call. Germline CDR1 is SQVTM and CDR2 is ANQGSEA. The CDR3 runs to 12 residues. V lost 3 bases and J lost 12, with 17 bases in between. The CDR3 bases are TGCAGCGTTGAGCAAAGCCCCGCCTATCCTTTCTTT. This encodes CSVEQSPAYPFF. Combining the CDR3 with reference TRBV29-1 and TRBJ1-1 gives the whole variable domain SAVISQKPSRDICQRGTSLTIQCQVDSQVTMMFWYRQQPGQSLTLIATANQGSEATYESGFVIDKFPISRPNLTFSTLTVSNMSPEDSSIYLCSVEQSPAYPFFGQGTRLTVV.

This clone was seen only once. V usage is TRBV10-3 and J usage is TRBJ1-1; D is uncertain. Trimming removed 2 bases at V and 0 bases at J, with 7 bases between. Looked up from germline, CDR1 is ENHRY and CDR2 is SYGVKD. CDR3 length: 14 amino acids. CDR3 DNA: TGTGCCATCAGTGAGCCAGACTTGAACACTGAAGCTTTCTTT. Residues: CAISEPDLNTEAFF.

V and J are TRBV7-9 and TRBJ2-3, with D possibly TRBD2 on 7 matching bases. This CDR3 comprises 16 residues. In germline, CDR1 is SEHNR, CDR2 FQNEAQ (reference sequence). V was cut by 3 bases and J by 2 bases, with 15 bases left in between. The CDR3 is CASSLTRGAFTDTQYF. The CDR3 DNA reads TGTGCCAGCAGCTTGACCCGGGGGGCCTTCACAGATACGCAGTATTTT.

CDR3: CASSLYGGGAETQYF. DNA for the CDR3: TGTGCCAGCAGCTTGTATGGCGGGGGGGCGGAGACCCAGTACTTC. This chain uses TRBV5-4 with TRBJ2-5, with 9 bases fitting TRBD2. The germline V gene encodes CDR1 SGHNT and CDR2 YYREEE (reference sequence). The ends lost 1 base at V and 5 bases at J; junction bases unmatched: 6. The CDR3 is 15 amino acids.

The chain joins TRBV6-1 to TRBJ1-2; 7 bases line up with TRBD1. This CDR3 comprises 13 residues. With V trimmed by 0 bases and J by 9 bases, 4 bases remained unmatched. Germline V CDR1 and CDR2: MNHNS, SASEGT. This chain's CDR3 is CASSEAGGIRYTF. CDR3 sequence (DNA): TGTGCCAGCAGTGAAGCAGGGGGCATTCGCTACACCTTC.

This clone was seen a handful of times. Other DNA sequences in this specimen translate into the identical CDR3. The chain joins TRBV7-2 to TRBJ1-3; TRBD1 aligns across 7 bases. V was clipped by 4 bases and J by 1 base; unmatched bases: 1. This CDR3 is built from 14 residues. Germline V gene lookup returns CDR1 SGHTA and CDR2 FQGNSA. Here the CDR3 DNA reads TGTGCCAGCAGCTCGACAGGGTCTGGAAACACCATATATTTT. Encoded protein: CASSSTGSGNTIYF. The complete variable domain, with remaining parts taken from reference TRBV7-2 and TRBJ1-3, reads GAGVSQSPSNKVTEKGKDVELRCDPISGHTALYWYRQSLGQGLEFLIYFQGNSAPDKSGLPSDRFSAERTGGSVSTLTIQRTQQEDSAVYLCASSSTGSGNTIYFGEGSWLTVV.

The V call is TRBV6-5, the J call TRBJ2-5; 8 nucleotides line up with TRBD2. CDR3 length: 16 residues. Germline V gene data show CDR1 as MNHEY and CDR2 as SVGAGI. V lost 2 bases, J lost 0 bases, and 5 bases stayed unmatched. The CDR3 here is CASSYTGGMYQETQYF. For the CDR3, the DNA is TGTGCCAGCAGTTACACGGGGGGGATGTACCAAGAGACCCAGTACTTC.

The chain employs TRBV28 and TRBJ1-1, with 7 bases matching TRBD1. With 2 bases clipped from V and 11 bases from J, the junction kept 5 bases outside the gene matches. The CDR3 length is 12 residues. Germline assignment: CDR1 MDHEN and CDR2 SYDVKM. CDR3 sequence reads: CASSLRGRRAFF. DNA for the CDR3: TGTGCCAGCAGTTTAAGGGGGCGGCGGGCTTTCTTT. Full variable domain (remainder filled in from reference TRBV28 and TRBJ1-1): DVKVTQSSRYLVKRTGEKVFLECVQDMDHENMFWYRQDPGLGLRLIYFSYDVKMKEKGDIPEGYSVSREKKERFSLILESASTNQTSMYLCASSLRGRRAFFGQGTRLTVV.

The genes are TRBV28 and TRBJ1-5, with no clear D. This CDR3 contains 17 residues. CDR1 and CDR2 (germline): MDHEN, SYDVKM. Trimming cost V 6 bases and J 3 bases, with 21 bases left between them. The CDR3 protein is CASSPLRVAPFNQPQHF. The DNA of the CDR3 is TGTGCCAGCAGCCCGCTCCGGGTCGCCCCTTTCAATCAGCCCCAGCATTTT.